This T cell receptor (beta chain) comes out of a study of identical twins. TCRdb reprocessed the 5' RACE reads with MiXCR, giving one entry per CDR3 protein. The sample records about 900,000 distinct CDR3 sequences, 9% to 15% being singletons. The CDR3 contains 15 residues. Trimming took off 3 bases at V and 2 bases at J, with 10 bases between the two ends. These same records also appear under a second study, on yellow fever vaccine responses in identical twins.

The chain uses TRBV12-3 or TRBV12-4 and TRBJ1-4; D remains unclear. Sequenced sample: PBMCs. The TCR comes from a woman in her late teens or twenties in good health. CDR3 bases: TGTGCCAGCAGTTTTGTCGGTTCGACTAATGAAAAACTGTTTTTT. This translates into CASSFVGSTNEKLFF.